Following are 23 T cell receptor beta chains from one sample sequenced in a study of blood T cells in healthy people across ages. Using a J-beta primer mix together with a sample-barcoded 5' primer, a second PCR was run for about 7 to 12 cycles. One entry per CDR3 protein, called by TCRdb with MiXCR from the 5' RACE reads. The sample lists about 1.7 million distinct CDR3 sequences, over 25% seen once, with less than 9.5% in the top ten. The material sequenced was blood. These receptors came from a woman aged 25 to 39 in good health.

V gene TRBV10-3 combines with J gene TRBJ2-1, with 10 bases that match TRBD2. Germline lookup yields CDR1 ENHRY and CDR2 SYGVKD. After removal of 3 bases from V and 4 bases from J, the junction contained 12 bases not matched to a gene. CDR3 length equals 18 residues. CDR3 loop: CAISERGSGGQGYNEQFF. Written as DNA, the CDR3 is TGTGCCATCAGTGAACGGGGTAGCGGGGGGCAGGGGTACAATGAGCAGTTCTTC.

This clonotype was counted ten times or more. This sequence joins TRBV6-5 and TRBJ1-4; D gene unclear. V lost 2 bases to trimming and J lost 7 bases, with 8 bases between them. The CDR3 contains 13 residues. Germline V gives CDR1 MNHEY, CDR2 SVGAGI. The CDR3 sequence: CASSYGQSEKLFF. As DNA, the CDR3 is TGTGCCAGCAGTTACGGGCAGAGTGAAAAACTGTTTTTT.

At least ten counts were recorded for this clonotype. This chain joins TRBV28 and TRBJ2-5; 10 nucleotides align to TRBD2. The CDR3 contains 15 residues. V lost 5 bases and J lost 1; bases outside the gene matches: 4. Germline values: CDR1 MDHEN, CDR2 SYDVKM. This CDR3 is CASSASGGPQETQYF. As DNA, the CDR3 is TGTGCCAGCAGTGCTAGCGGGGGCCCCCAAGAGACCCAGTACTTC. Together with reference TRBV28 and TRBJ2-5, the CDR3 gives the full variable domain: DVKVTQSSRYLVKRTGEKVFLECVQDMDHENMFWYRQDPGLGLRLIYFSYDVKMKEKGDIPEGYSVSREKKERFSLILESASTNQTSMYLCASSASGGPQETQYFGPGTRLLVL.

This chain uses TRBV12-3 or TRBV12-4 with TRBJ1-1; 8 nucleotides align to TRBD1. This CDR3 is built from 12 residues. J was trimmed by 4 bases and V by 7 bases; bases with no gene match: 2. The CDR3 DNA sequence: TGTGCCAGCACCAGGGGGCCCACTGAAGCTTTCTTT. It codes for CASTRGPTEAFF.

Only a few counts were recorded for this clonotype. The chain employs TRBV9 and TRBJ2-7; D gene uncertain. Between the trimmed V and J ends, which lost 3 bases and 6 bases, there was a span of 13 bases. The germline gives CDR1 SGDLS, CDR2 YYNGEE. CDR3 size: 13 residues. CDR3 sequence: CASSARYSGEQYF. The DNA of the CDR3 is TGTGCCAGCAGCGCGCGCTATAGTGGCGAGCAGTACTTC.

As regards this clonotype: This may arise from a read error, as a much more abundant clone is one base away. The V gene is TRBV5-1, the J gene TRBJ2-1; TRBD1 might be the D (6 bases). The J call is in doubt because the DNA end fits TRBJ2-7 better. This CDR3 has 13 amino acids. Germline V gene data show CDR1 as SGHRS and CDR2 as YFSETQ. The CDR3 reads CASSVQGCYEQYF. CDR3 coding DNA: TGCGCCAGCAGCGTCCAGGGGTGCTACGAGCAGTACTTC.

The rearrangement links TRBV18 to TRBJ2-1, with 7 positions matching TRBD1. Trimming cost V 7 bases and J 7 bases; bases outside gene matches: 10. CDR3 length: 14 residues. Germline CDR1 reads KGHSH; CDR2 reads LQKENI. The CDR3 sequence is CASWGQLVANEQFF. DNA for the CDR3: TGTGCCAGCTGGGGACAGCTGGTCGCAAATGAGCAGTTCTTC. The full variable domain, with the rest looked up from reference TRBV18 and TRBJ2-1, is NAGVMQNPRHLVRRRGQEARLRCSPMKGHSHVYWYRQLPEEGLKFMVYLQKENIIDESGMPKERFSAEFPKEGPSILRIQQVVRGDSAAYFCASWGQLVANEQFFGPGTRLTVL.

The CDR3 sequence is CAISGQEDTQYF. Written as DNA, the CDR3 is TGTGCCATCAGTGGGCAGGAAGATACGCAGTATTTT. The chain links TRBV10-3 to TRBJ2-3; no clear D. The CDR3 has 12 amino acids. CDR1 and CDR2 from the germline V gene are ENHRY and SYGVKD. With 4 bases removed from V and 5 bases from J, the gap between germline ends came to 7 bases.

On this clonotype itself: One end of the junction fails to match germline, which may point to a read error. The rearrangement links TRBV10-3 to TRBJ2-1; D unclear. The CDR3 spans 15 residues. The germline CDR1 and CDR2 sequences are ENHRY and SYGVKD. CDR3: CAIGDLDLSYNEQFF. The CDR3 coding sequence is TGTGCCATCGGTGACTTGGATCTAAGTTACAATGAGCAGTTCTTC.

This clonotype has only a few counts. This chain joins TRBV7-2 and TRBJ2-5, with 8 bases lining up with TRBD2. Germline V gene lookup returns CDR1 SGHTA and CDR2 FQGNSA. J was trimmed by 1 base and V by 5 bases; bases with no gene match: 9. The CDR3 consists of 16 residues. CDR3 DNA: TGTGCCAGCAGCCCTAGGTCAAGCGGGGGCCAAGAGACCCAGTACTTC. It encodes CASSPRSSGGQETQYF.

This clonotype has just a few counts. The genes are TRBV6-2 or TRBV6-3 and TRBJ2-1, with D unresolved. The CDR3 consists of 12 residues. V was trimmed by 4 bases and J by 10 bases, leaving 11 bases between them. Per the germline V gene, CDR1 is MNHEY and CDR2 is SVGEGT. DNA of the CDR3: TGTGCCAGCAGTTCGGCCGATGGGGAGCAGTTCTTC. Translated: CASSSADGEQFF.

Concerning this clonotype itself: This may stem from a read error, because a much larger clone lies one nucleotide away. This sequence joins TRBV7-2 and TRBJ2-4, with D maybe TRBD2 (5 bases). The J call is doubtful: the DNA matches TRBJ2-5 better. Germline lookup yields CDR1 SGHTA and CDR2 FQGNSA. The CDR3 consists of 15 residues. CDR3 amino acids: CASSLGLAIGETQYF. The CDR3 DNA follows: TGTGCCAGCAGCTTAGGTCTAGCAATCGGAGAGACCCAGTACTTC.

This clonotype was counted only a few times. The chain has TRBV9 and TRBJ1-6, with D hard to call. The germline CDR1 and CDR2 sequences are SGDLS and YYNGEE. CDR3 length: 17 residues. V lost 1 base, J lost 10 bases, and 21 bases lay in between. The CDR3 DNA follows: TGTGCCAGCAGCGTATCATTTGCAAAAACGGCAAGATCACCCCTCCACTTT. This gives the protein CASSVSFAKTARSPLHF.

This clonotype was seen repeatedly, ten times or more. The chain employs TRBV7-3 and TRBJ1-4; 8 bases align to TRBD1. The germline CDR1 and CDR2 sequences are SGHTA and FQGTGA. The CDR3 spans 15 residues. V lost 4 bases, J lost 2 bases, and 3 bases stayed unmatched. CDR3 amino acids: CASSSTGATNEKLFF. In nucleotides, the CDR3 is TGTGCCAGCAGCTCGACAGGGGCGACTAATGAAAAACTGTTTTTT.

This clonotype has only a few counts. The genes are TRBV24-1 and TRBJ2-3, with 7 bases aligning to TRBD2. Germline loops: CDR1 KGHDR, CDR2 SFDVKD. V lost 4 bases to trimming and J lost 2 bases; unmatched junction nucleotides: 14. The CDR3 length is 18 residues. The CDR3 nucleotides are TGTGCCACCAGTGACCTGGCGGGAGACACCATGTTCACAGATACGCAGTATTTT. Translation: CATSDLAGDTMFTDTQYF.

There are a few counts of this clonotype. The chain is built from TRBV7-6 and TRBJ1-5; TRBD1 aligns across 7 bases. This CDR3 spans 18 amino acids. The germline V gene has CDR1 SGHVS and CDR2 FNYEAQ. V shed 0 bases, J shed 5 bases, and the junction held 13 bases outside the gene matches. The CDR3 nucleotides are TGTGCCAGCAGCTTAGCGGCCGCCGGGACAGACTACTATCAGCCCCAGCATTTT. Translated: CASSLAAAGTDYYQPQHF. Full variable domain (rest looked up from reference TRBV7-6 and TRBJ1-5): GAGVSQSPRYKVTKRGQDVALRCDPISGHVSLYWYRQALGQGPEFLTYFNYEAQQDKSGLPNDRFSAERPEGSISTLTIQRTEQRDSAMYRCASSLAAAGTDYYQPQHFGDGTRLSIL.

The CDR3 region is CSVVGGSNTEAFF. The DNA of the CDR3 is TGCAGCGTTGTAGGGGGATCCAACACTGAAGCTTTCTTT. The chain joins TRBV29-1 to TRBJ1-1; the D gene is possibly TRBD1 (6 bases). Germline lookup yields CDR1 SQVTM and CDR2 ANQGSEA. V was shortened by 4 bases and J by 2 bases, with 11 bases between the two germline ends. This CDR3 is built from 13 residues.

The V gene is TRBV11-2, the J gene TRBJ2-6, with D possibly being TRBD1 or TRBD2 (7 bases each). V was clipped by 1 base and J by 0 bases, with 25 bases between them. This CDR3 comprises 22 residues. CDR1 SGHAT and CDR2 FQNNGV come from the germline V gene. The CDR3 nucleotides read TGTGCCAGCAGCTTAGGGTTCTATGGCAGGGGGAGGGAAGGCTCTGGGGCCAACGTCCTGACTTTC. Translation gives CASSLGFYGRGREGSGANVLTF.

Here the CDR3 DNA reads TGCGCCAGCAGCTCACTAGGGACAGGGGTTGACGAGCAGTTCTTC. Translating it yields CASSSLGTGVDEQFF. V gene TRBV5-1 combines with J gene TRBJ2-1; 10 nucleotides align to TRBD1. The germline V gene encodes CDR1 SGHRS and CDR2 YFSETQ. V lost 3 bases to trimming and J lost 10 bases; unmatched junction nucleotides: 10. The CDR3 is 15 amino acids. The entire variable domain, with the rest obtained from reference TRBV5-1 and TRBJ2-1, is as follows: KAGVTQTPRYLIKTRGQQVTLSCSPISGHRSVSWYQQTPGQGLQFLFEYFSETQRNKGNFPGRFSGRQFSNSRSEMNVSTLELGDSALYLCASSSLGTGVDEQFFGPGTRLTVL.

This clonotype was seen more than once but under ten times. The chain links TRBV27 to TRBJ2-7; D remains unclear. Looked up from germline, CDR1 is MNHEY and CDR2 is SMNVEV (reference sequence). The ends were cut back, 5 bases at V and 3 bases at J, with 20 bases in the middle. This CDR3 contains 16 residues. The CDR3 nucleotides read TGTGCCAGCAGTCCCTCAGCCGCGGAGACCCGCTACGAGCAGTACTTC. Amino acid sequence: CASSPSAAETRYEQYF.

This clonotype was seen more than once but under ten times. V usage is TRBV12-3 or TRBV12-4 and J usage is TRBJ2-3; the match to TRBD1 covers 7 bases. This CDR3 is 14 amino acids long. Trimming at V came to 2 bases and at J to 5 bases, leaving 4 bases not matched to a gene. The CDR3 DNA reads as TGTGCCAGCAGTTTAATGCAGGGGGAAGATACGCAGTATTTT. This encodes CASSLMQGEDTQYF.

Comments on this clonotype: Its ends do not fully match the called genes, so a read error is possible. V usage is TRBV6-5 and J usage is TRBJ1-2; TRBD1 is a possible D gene (5 bases). CDR3 length equals 12 residues. Germline CDR1 MNHEY, CDR2 SVGAGI. The CDR3 loop is CARSPQGGGYTF. For the CDR3, the DNA is TGTGCCCGCAGCCCCCAGGGAGGCGGCTACACCTTC.

The chain employs TRBV6-2 or TRBV6-3 and TRBJ2-1; D unclear. The V and J ends lost 8 bases and 7 bases respectively, with 9 bases between them. Germline loops: CDR1 MNHEY, CDR2 SVGEGT. This CDR3 is built from 11 residues. CDR3 sequence reads: CASGYGNEQFF. The CDR3 DNA sequence: TGTGCCAGCGGCTATGGGAATGAGCAGTTCTTC.